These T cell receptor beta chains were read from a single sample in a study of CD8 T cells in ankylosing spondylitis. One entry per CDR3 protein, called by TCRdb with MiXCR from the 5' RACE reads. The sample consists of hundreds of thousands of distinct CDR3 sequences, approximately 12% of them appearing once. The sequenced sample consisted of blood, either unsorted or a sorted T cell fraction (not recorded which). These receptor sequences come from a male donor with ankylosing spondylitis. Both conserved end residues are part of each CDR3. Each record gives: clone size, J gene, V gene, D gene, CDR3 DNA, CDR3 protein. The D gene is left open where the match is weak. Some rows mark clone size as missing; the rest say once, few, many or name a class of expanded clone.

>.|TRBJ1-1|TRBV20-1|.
TGCAGTGCTAGAGGCCCCGGTGAAGCTTTCTTT
CSARGPGEAFF
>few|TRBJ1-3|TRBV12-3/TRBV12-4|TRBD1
TGTGCCAGCAGTTCGGGACAGGGGGCAGGTGGAAACACCATATATTTT
CASSSGQGAGGNTIYF
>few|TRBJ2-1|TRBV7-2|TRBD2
TGTGCCAGCACTCGGTCGGGACTAGCGGACAATGAGCAGTTCTTC
CASTRSGLADNEQFF
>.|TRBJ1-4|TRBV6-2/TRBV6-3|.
TGTGCCAGCAGTCCATATCAATCTCGTGAAAAACTGTTTTTT
CASSPYQSREKLFF
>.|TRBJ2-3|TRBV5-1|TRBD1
TGCGCCAGCAGCCGGGACAGACAGGGGGCATATGGAGATACGCAGTATTTT
CASSRDRQGAYGDTQYF
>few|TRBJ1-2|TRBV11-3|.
TGTGCCAGCAGCTTAGATACGGGCCGCGGTGGGGCTTATGGCTACACCTTC
CASSLDTGRGGAYGYTF
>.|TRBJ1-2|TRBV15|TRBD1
TGTGCCACCAGCAGACCTGAGGCGTGGGACAGGTTCCGCGTCGGCCATGGCTACACCTTC
CATSRPEAWDRFRVGHGYTF
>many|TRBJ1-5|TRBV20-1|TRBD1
TGCAGTGCTAGACCAGGACAGGGGGAGGCGCAGCCCCAGCATTTT
CSARPGQGEAQPQHF
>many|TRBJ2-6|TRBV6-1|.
TGTGCCAGCAGTCCAAGCGGGTTCTCTGGGGCCAACGTCCTGACTTTC
CASSPSGFSGANVLTF
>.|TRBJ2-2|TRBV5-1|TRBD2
TGCGCCAGCAGCTTGGACCTAGCGGGATGGGCGAACACCGGGGAGCTGTTTTTT
CASSLDLAGWANTGELFF
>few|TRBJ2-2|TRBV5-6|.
TGTGCCAGCAGCCGGTACGGGGGGGAGCTGTTTTTT
CASSRYGGELFF
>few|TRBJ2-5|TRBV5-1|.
TGCGCCAGCAGCTTCCAACCCTTCCAAGAGACCCAGTACTTC
CASSFQPFQETQYF